This TCR beta chain was identified in a study of cytomegalovirus exposure and HLA in healthy donors. This table comes from immunoSEQ multiplex PCR, and its TCRdb copy is limited to in-frame clones, with some not included. Found here are 140,000 to 150,000 clones, 85% to 95% of them singletons; the top ten hold over 1.5%. Germline V CDR1 and CDR2: LNHDA, SQIVND (reference sequence). The CDR3 runs to 16 residues. With V trimmed by 5 bases and J by 0 bases, 7 bases remained unmatched. The sample consisted of PBMCs. The clonotype originates from a man aged 18 to 30 in good health and CMV-seropositive. V is TRBV19 and J is TRBJ1-5; 7 positions match TRBD1. CDR3 coding DNA: TGTGCCAGTAGTGCCTGGACAGGTTATAGCAATCAGCCCCAGCATTTT. Translating it yields CASSAWTGYSNQPQHF.